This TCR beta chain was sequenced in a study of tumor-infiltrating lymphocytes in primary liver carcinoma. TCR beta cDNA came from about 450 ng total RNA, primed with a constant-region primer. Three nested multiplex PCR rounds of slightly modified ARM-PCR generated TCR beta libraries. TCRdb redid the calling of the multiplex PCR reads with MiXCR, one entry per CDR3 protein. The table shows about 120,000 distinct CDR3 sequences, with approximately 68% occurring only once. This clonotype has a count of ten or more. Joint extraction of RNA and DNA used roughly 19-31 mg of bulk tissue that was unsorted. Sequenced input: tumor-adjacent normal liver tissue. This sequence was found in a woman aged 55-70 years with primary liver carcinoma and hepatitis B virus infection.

CDR3 protein: CASSPHSLRETQYF. In DNA, the CDR3 is TGTGCCAGCAGCCCTCACTCGCTGCGGGAGACCCAGTACTTC. The chain recombines TRBV13 with TRBJ2-5; D is unclear. This CDR3 contains 14 residues. Trimming removed 5 bases at V and 5 bases at J, with 15 bases between. CDR1 and CDR2 (germline): PRHDT, FYEKMQ (reference sequence).